This T cell receptor beta chain was documented in a study of regulatory T cells in long-lasting Graves disease. V lost 5 bases, J lost 2 bases, and 14 bases lay in between. CDR1 is SEHNR, CDR2 FQNEAQ, per germline (reference sequence). This CDR3 is 15 amino acids long. Sample time point: newly diagnosed GD, antithyroid drugs for less than 3 months. Extracted RNA from PBMCs served as the source of the TCR library. Criteria from the American Thyroid Association guidelines were applied to diagnose Graves' disease. Researchers made TCR beta libraries by using iRepertoire HTBI primers and running Arm-PCR on CDR3 regions. In the original processing: Overall, samples carried over 60 TRBV and over 12 TRBJ segments. Each CDR3 protein gets one entry after TCRdb re-called the multiplex PCR reads with MiXCR. TCRdb, rather than the study authors, made the V and J calls. The data contain 500,000 to 700,000 distinct CDR3 sequences, roughly 15% of them singletons.

These same data were also listed under a study on T cells in Graves' hyperthyroidism and ophthalmopathy.

This clonotype was obtained from a woman between 25 and 40 years old with Graves disease. The V call is TRBV7-9, the J call TRBJ2-3, with D perhaps matching TRBD1 or TRBD2 (5 bases each). The sequencing used peripheral blood mononuclear cells (PBMCs), collected at new diagnosis, from a patient treated with antithyroid drugs. Here the CDR3 reads CASSPEGTNTDTQYF. The CDR3 nucleotides are TGTGCCAGCAGCCCAGAAGGGACGAACACAGATACGCAGTATTTT. The full variable domain, rest sourced from reference TRBV7-9 and TRBJ2-3, is DTGVSQNPRHKITKRGQNVTFRCDPISEHNRLYWYRQTLGQGPEFLTYFQNEAQLEKSRLLSDRFSAERPKGSFSTLEIQRTEQGDSAMYLCASSPEGTNTDTQYFGPGTRLTVL.